The sequence of this T cell receptor (beta chain) was determined in a study of immune evolution from preneoplasia to lung adenocarcinoma. Study summary: HLA loss of heterozygosity: about 7% AIS, approximately 15% MIA, around 33% ADC, none AAH.

Study-wide points: Highest clonality occurred in KRAS-mutant, not EGFR-mutant or double wild-type, nodules. Normal lung had the highest top T cell clone frequencies.

To note about this clone: Its antigen is still unknown. One end of the junction is discordant with germline, which a read error may explain. Different DNA sequences within this sample yield the same CDR3.

TCRdb's copy holds only in-frame clones and misses some; the assay was immunoSEQ multiplex PCR. The data show roughly 4,000 clones, 82% seen once. Resections took place in Japan or China from about 2014 to 2017. The CDR3 length is 10 residues. Germline CDR1 and CDR2: SEHNR and FQNEAQ (reference sequence). This TCR was recovered from a person between 65 and 79 years old with invasive lung adenocarcinoma. The sequencing input was FFPE invasive lung adenocarcinoma tissue. The gene calls are TRBV7-9 and TRBJ2-2; no reliable D call. CDR3 in amino acids: CASSLGELFF. CDR3 nucleotide sequence: TGTGCCAGTAGCTTAGGGGAGCTGTTTTTT. Complete variable domain (other parts from reference TRBV7-9 and TRBJ2-2): DTGVSQNPRHKITKRGQNVTFRCDPISEHNRLYWYRQTLGQGPEFLTYFQNEAQLEKSRLLSDRFSAERPKGSFSTLEIQRTEQGDSAMYLCASSLGELFFGEGSRLTVL.